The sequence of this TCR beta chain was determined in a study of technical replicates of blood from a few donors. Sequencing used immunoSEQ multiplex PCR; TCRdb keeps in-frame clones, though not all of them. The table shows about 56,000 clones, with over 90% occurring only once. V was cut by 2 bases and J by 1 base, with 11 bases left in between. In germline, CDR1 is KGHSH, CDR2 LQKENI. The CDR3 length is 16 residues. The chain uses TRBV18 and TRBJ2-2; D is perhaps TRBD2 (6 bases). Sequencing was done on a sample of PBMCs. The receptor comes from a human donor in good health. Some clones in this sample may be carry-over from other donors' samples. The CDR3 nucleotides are TGTGCCAGCTCACCAGACGGCGGGGTGAACACCGGGGAGCTGTTTTTT. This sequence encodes CASSPDGGVNTGELFF. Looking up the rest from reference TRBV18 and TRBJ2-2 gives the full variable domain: NAGVMQNPRHLVRRRGQEARLRCSPMKGHSHVYWYRQLPEEGLKFMVYLQKENIIDESGMPKERFSAEFPKEGPSILRIQQVVRGDSAAYFCASSPDGGVNTGELFFGEGSRLTVL.